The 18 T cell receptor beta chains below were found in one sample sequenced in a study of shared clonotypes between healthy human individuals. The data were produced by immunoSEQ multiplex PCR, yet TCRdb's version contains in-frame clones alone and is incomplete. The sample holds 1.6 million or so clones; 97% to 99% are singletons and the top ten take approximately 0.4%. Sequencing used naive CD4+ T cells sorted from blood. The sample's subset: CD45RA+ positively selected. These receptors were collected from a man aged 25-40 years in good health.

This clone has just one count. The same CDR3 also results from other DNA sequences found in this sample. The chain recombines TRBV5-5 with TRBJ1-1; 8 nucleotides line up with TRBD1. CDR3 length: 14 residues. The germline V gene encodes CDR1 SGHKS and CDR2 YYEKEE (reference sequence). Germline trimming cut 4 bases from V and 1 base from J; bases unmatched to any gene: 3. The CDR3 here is CASSPGQGNTEAFF. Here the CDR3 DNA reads TGTGCCAGCAGCCCCGGACAGGGGAACACTGAAGCTTTCTTT.

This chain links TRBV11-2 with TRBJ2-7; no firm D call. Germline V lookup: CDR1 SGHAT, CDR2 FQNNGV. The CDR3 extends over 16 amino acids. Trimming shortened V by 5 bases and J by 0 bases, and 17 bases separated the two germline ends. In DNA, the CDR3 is TGTGCCAGCAGCCCTCTGGGCGGTGGTGGCTCCTACGAGCAGTACTTC. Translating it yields CASSPLGGGGSYEQYF. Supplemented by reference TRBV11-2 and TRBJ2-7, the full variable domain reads EAGVAQSPRYKIIEKRQSVAFWCNPISGHATLYWYQQILGQGPKLLIQFQNNGVVDDSQLPKDRFSAERLKGVDSTLKIQPAKLEDSAVYLCASSPLGGGGSYEQYFGPGTRLTVT.

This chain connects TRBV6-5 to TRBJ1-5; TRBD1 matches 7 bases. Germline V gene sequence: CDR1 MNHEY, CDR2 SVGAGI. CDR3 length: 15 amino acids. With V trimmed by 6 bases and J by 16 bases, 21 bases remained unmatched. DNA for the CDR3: TGTGCCAGCAGCCCTCTTCAGGTGAAGACAGGGCAGGAACATTTT. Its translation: CASSPLQVKTGQEHF.

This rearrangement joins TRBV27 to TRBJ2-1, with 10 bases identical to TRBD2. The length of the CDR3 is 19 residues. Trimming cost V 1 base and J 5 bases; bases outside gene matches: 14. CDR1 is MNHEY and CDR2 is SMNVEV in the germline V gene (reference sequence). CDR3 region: CASSLLGRGTSGTDNEQFF. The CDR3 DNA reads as TGTGCCAGCAGTTTATTGGGCCGGGGTACTAGCGGGACCGACAATGAGCAGTTCTTC.

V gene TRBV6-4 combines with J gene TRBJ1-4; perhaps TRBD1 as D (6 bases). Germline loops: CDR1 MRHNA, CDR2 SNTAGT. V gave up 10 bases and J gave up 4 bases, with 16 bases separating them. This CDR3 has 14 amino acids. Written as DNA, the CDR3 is TGTGCCAAAATCTTACAGGGACGTAATGAAAAACTGTTTTTT. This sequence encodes CAKILQGRNEKLFF.

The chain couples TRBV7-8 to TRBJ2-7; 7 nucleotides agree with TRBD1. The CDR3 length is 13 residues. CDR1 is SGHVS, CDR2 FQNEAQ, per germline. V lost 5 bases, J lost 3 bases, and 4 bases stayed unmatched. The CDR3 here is CASSPDRIYEQYF. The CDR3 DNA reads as TGTGCCAGCAGCCCGGACAGGATCTACGAGCAGTACTTC.

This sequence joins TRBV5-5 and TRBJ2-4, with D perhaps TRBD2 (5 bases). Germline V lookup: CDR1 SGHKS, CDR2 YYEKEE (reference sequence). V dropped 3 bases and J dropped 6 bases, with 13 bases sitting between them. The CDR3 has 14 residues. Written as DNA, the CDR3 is TGTGCCAGCAGCTCTCCCGGGGTATTAAACATTCAGTACTTC. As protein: CASSSPGVLNIQYF.

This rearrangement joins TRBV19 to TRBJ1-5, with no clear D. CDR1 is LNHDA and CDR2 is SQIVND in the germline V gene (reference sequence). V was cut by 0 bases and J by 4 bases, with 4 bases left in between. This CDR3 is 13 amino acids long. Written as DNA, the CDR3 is TGTGCCAGTAGTATAGAGCGAAATCAGCCCCAGCATTTT. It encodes CASSIERNQPQHF.

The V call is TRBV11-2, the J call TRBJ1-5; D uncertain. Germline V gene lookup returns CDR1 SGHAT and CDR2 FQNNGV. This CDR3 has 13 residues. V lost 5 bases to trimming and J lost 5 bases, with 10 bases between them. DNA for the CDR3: TGTGCCAGCAGCCGTCTGGCCCATCAGCCCCAGCATTTT. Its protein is CASSRLAHQPQHF. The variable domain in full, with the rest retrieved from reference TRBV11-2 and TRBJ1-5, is EAGVAQSPRYKIIEKRQSVAFWCNPISGHATLYWYQQILGQGPKLLIQFQNNGVVDDSQLPKDRFSAERLKGVDSTLKIQPAKLEDSAVYLCASSRLAHQPQHFGDGTRLSIL.

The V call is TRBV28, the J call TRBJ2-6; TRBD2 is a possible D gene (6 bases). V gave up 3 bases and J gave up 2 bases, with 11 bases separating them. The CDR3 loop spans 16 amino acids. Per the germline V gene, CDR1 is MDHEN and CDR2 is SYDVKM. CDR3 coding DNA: TGTGCCAGCAGTTTTCCGGGAGACCCTGGGGCCAACGTCCTGACTTTC. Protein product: CASSFPGDPGANVLTF.

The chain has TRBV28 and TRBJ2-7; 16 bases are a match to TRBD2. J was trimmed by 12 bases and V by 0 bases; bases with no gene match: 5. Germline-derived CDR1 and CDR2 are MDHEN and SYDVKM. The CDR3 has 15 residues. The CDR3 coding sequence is TGTGCCAGCAGTTTATGGGGACTAGCGGGAGGGCTGTGGTACTTC. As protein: CASSLWGLAGGLWYF. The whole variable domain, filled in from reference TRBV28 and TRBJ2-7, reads DVKVTQSSRYLVKRTGEKVFLECVQDMDHENMFWYRQDPGLGLRLIYFSYDVKMKEKGDIPEGYSVSREKKERFSLILESASTNQTSMYLCASSLWGLAGGLWYFGPGTRLTVT.

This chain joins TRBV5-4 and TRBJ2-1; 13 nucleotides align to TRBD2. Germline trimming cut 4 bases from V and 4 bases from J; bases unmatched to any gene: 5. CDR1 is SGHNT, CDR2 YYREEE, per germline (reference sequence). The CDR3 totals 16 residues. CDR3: CASSELLAGGYNEQFF. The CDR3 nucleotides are TGTGCCAGCAGCGAGTTACTAGCGGGAGGGTACAATGAGCAGTTCTTC.

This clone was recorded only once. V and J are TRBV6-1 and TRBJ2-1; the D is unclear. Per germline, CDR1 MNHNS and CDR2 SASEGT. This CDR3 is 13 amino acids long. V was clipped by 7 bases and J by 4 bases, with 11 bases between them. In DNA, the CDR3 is TGTGCCAGCACTACAGCATTTTACAATGAGCAGTTCTTC. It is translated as CASTTAFYNEQFF.

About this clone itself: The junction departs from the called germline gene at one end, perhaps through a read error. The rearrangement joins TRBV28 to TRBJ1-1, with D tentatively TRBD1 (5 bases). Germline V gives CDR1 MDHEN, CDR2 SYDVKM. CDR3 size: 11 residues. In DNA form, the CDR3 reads TGTGCCAGCAGTGCAACCCGGGACCCCCTCTTT. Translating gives CASSATRDPLF.

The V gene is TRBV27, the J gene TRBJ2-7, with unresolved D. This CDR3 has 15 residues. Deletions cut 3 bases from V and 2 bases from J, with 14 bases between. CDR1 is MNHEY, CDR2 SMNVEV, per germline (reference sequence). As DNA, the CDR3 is TGTGCCAGCAGTTTTCAAAAGGGTGGCACCTACGAGCAGTACTTC. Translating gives CASSFQKGGTYEQYF.

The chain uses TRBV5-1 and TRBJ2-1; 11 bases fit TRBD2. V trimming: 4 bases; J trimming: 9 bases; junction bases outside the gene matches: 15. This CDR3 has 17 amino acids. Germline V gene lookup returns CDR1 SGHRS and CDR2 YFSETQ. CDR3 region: CASSLMALAGVGGEQFF. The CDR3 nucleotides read TGCGCCAGCAGCCTGATGGCACTAGCGGGAGTTGGTGGTGAGCAGTTCTTC.

The CDR3 DNA sequence: TGTGCCAGCTCACCACCGTCAGGGGGCTTGGAAAAACTGTTTTTT. Residues: CASSPPSGGLEKLFF. This chain joins TRBV18 and TRBJ1-4; TRBD1 matches at 8 bases. CDR1 is KGHSH and CDR2 is LQKENI in the germline V gene. This CDR3 has 15 residues. Trimming removed 0 bases from V and 8 bases from J; junction bases left unmatched: 5. Combining the CDR3 with reference TRBV18 and TRBJ1-4 gives the whole variable domain NAGVMQNPRHLVRRRGQEARLRCSPMKGHSHVYWYRQLPEEGLKFMVYLQKENIIDESGMPKERFSAEFPKEGPSILRIQQVVRGDSAAYFCASSPPSGGLEKLFFGSGTQLSVL.

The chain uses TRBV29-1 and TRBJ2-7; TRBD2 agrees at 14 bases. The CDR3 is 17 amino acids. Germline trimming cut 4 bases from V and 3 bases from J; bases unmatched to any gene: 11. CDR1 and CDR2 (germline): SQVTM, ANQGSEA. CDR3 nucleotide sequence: TGCAGCGTTGCCGGGACTAGCGGGAGTCATTTGGGCTACGAGCAGTACTTC. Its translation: CSVAGTSGSHLGYEQYF.